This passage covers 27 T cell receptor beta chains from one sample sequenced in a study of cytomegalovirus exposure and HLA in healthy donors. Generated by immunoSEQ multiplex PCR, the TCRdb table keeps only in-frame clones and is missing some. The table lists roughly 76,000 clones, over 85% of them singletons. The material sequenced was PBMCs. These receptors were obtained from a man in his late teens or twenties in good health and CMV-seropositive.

CDR3 protein: CASSQDRVAGGPHTQYF. For the CDR3, the DNA is TGTGCCAGCAGCCAAGATCGGGTAGCGGGAGGGCCCCATACGCAGTATTTT. This chain links TRBV4-2 with TRBJ2-3; TRBD2 matches 11 bases. The CDR3 consists of 17 residues. Germline CDR1 and CDR2: LGHNA and YNFKEQ. Trimming removed 0 bases from V and 7 bases from J; junction bases left unmatched: 9.

CDR3: CASSPLGGEGEKLFF. As DNA, the CDR3 is TGTGCCAGCTCACCATTAGGGGGTGAGGGTGAAAAACTGTTTTTT. V gene TRBV18 combines with J gene TRBJ1-4; possibly TRBD1 for D (6 bases). This CDR3 comprises 15 residues. Trimming pared 2 bases from V and 7 bases from J, leaving 14 bases between. Germline CDR1 reads KGHSH; CDR2 reads LQKENI.

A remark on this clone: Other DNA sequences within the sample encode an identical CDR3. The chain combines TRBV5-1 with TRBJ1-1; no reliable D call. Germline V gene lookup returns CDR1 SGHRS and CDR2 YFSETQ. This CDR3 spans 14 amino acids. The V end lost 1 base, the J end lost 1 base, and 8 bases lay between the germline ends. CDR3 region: CASSLTAGNTEAFF. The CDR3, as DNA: TGCGCCAGCAGCTTGACAGCGGGGAACACTGAAGCTTTCTTT.

CDR3 bases: TGTGCCAGCAGTTTACTGGCATCTGGGGCCAACGTCCTGACTTTC. This sequence encodes CASSLLASGANVLTF. This chain joins TRBV28 and TRBJ2-6; D gene ambiguous. Looked up from germline, CDR1 is MDHEN and CDR2 is SYDVKM. The CDR3 runs to 15 residues. Deletions cut 2 bases from V and 1 base from J, with 6 bases between.

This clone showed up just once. CDR3 DNA sequence: TGCAGCGTTGGGGAGAACAATGAGCAGTTCTTC. It encodes CSVGENNEQFF. The chain uses TRBV29-1 and TRBJ2-1; D possibly corresponds to TRBD2 (5 bases). Trimming cost V 4 bases and J 5 bases, with 6 bases left between them. The CDR3 has 11 residues. In germline, CDR1 is SQVTM, CDR2 ANQGSEA.

As DNA, the CDR3 is TGTGCCAGCAGCTTGTCACAGGACAGCTCCTACGAGCAGTACTTC. It translates to CASSLSQDSSYEQYF. The chain employs TRBV5-4 and TRBJ2-7; TRBD1 is a possible D gene (6 bases). Trimming removed 1 base from V and 0 bases from J, with 11 bases in between. The germline gives CDR1 SGHNT, CDR2 YYREEE (reference sequence). The CDR3 has 15 residues.

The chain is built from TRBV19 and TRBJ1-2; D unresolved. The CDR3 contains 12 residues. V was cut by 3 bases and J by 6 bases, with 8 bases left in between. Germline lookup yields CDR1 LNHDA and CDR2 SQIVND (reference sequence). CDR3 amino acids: CASSIGSNGYTF. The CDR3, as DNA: TGTGCCAGTAGTATCGGGTCCAATGGCTACACCTTC.

CDR3 residues: CASSEDRGNGQYF. DNA for the CDR3: TGTGCCAGCAGCGAGGACAGGGGGAACGGGCAGTACTTC. The chain employs TRBV6-1 and TRBJ2-7; TRBD1 matches at 10 bases. CDR1 and CDR2 from the germline V gene are MNHNS and SASEGT. V lost 6 bases to trimming and J lost 9 bases; unmatched junction nucleotides: 8. The CDR3 spans 13 residues.

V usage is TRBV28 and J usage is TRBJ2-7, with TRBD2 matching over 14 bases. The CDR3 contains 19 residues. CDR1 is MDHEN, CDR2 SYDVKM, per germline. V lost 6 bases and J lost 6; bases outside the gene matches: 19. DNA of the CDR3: TGTGCCAGCAGAGGGGTCCCGGGACTAGCGGGAGTTGGGGCTAGCGAGCAGTACTTC. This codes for CASRGVPGLAGVGASEQYF.

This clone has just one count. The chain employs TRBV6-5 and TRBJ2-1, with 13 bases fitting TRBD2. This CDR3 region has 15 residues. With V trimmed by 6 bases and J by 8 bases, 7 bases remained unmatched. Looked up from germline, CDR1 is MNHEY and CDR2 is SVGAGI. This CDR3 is CASRLTSGRFDEQFF. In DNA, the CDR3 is TGTGCCAGCAGGCTGACTAGCGGGAGGTTCGATGAGCAGTTCTTC.

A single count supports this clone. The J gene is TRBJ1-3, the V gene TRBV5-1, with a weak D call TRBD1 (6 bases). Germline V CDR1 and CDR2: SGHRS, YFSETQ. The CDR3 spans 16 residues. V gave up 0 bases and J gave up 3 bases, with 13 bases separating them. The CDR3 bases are TGCGCCAGCAGCTTGGAGGGGGTCGGGGATGGAAACACCATATATTTT. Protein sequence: CASSLEGVGDGNTIYF.

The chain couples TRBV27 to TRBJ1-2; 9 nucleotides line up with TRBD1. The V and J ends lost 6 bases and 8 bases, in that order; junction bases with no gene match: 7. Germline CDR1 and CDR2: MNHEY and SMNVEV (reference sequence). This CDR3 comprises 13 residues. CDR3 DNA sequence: TGTGCCAGCAGACCCCGGGACAGGGAAGGCTACACCTTC. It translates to CASRPRDREGYTF.

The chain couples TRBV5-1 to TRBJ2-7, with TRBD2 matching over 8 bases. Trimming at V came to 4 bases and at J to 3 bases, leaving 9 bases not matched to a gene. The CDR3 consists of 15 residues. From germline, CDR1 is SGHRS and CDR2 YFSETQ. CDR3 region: CASSAGGQRNYEQYF. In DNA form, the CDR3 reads TGCGCCAGCAGCGCGGGAGGACAGAGGAACTACGAGCAGTACTTC. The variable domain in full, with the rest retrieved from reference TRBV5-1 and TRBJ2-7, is KAGVTQTPRYLIKTRGQQVTLSCSPISGHRSVSWYQQTPGQGLQFLFEYFSETQRNKGNFPGRFSGRQFSNSRSEMNVSTLELGDSALYLCASSAGGQRNYEQYFGPGTRLTVT.

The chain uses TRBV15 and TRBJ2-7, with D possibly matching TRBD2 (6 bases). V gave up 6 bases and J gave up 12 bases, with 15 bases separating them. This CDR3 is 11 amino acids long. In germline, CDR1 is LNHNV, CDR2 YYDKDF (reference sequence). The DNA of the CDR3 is TGTGCCACCAGAGGGTTTGGAGGGCTGTACTTC. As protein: CATRGFGGLYF.

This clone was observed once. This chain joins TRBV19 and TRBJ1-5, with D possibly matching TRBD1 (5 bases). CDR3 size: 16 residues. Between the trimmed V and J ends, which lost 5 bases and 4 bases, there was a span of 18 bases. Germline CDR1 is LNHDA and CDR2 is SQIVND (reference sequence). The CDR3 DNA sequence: TGTGCCAGTAGTCGAACACGGGGGGTAGGGAATCAGCCCCAGCATTTT. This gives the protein CASSRTRGVGNQPQHF.

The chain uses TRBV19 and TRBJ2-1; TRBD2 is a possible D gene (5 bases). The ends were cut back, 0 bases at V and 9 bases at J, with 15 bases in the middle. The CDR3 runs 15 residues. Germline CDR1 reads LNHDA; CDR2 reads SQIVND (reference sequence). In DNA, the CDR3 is TGTGCCAGTAGTATAGATTCTCCGGCGGGCGGTGAGCAGTTCTTC. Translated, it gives CASSIDSPAGGEQFF.

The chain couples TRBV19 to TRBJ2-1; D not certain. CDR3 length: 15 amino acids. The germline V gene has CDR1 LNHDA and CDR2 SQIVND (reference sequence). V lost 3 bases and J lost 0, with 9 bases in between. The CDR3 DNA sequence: TGTGCCAGTAGTATCAAGGAGAGCTCCTACAATGAGCAGTTCTTC. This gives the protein CASSIKESSYNEQFF. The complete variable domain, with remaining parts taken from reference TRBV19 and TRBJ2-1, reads DGGITQSPKYLFRKEGQNVTLSCEQNLNHDAMYWYRQDPGQGLRLIYYSQIVNDFQKGDIAEGYSVSREKKESFPLTVTSAQKNPTAFYLCASSIKESSYNEQFFGPGTRLTVL.

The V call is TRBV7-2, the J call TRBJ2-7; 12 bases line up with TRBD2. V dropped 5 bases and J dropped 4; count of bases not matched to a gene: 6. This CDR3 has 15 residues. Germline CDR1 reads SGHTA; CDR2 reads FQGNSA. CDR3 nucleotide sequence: TGTGCCAGCAGCGAGACTAGCGGGAGTTTATACGAGCAGTACTTC. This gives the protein CASSETSGSLYEQYF.

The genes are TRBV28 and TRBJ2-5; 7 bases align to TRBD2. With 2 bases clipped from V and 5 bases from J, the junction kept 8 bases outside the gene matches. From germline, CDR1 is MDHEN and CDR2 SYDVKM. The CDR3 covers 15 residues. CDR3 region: CASSLPSGHPETQYF. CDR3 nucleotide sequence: TGTGCCAGCAGTTTACCTAGCGGCCACCCCGAGACCCAGTACTTC.

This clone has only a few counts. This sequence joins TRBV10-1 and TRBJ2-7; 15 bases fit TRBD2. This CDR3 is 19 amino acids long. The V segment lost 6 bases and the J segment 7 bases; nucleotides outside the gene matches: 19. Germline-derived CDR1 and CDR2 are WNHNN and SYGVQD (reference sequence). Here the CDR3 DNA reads TGCGCCAGCAGGAAACTTGGGACTAGCGGGAGGCCCCTCTCGGGTGAGCAGTACTTC. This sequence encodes CASRKLGTSGRPLSGEQYF.

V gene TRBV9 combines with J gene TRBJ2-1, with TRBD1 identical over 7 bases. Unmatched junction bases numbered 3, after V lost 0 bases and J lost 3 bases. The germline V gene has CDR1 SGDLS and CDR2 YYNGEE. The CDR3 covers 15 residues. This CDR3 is CASSVGGGVYNEQFF. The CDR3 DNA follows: TGTGCCAGCAGCGTAGGAGGGGGCGTCTACAATGAGCAGTTCTTC.

The CDR3 is CASSLTTGQPPSNNEQFF. For the CDR3, the DNA is TGCGCCAGCAGTCTTACGACAGGGCAGCCCCCGAGCAACAATGAGCAGTTCTTC. This sequence joins TRBV23-1 and TRBJ2-1; TRBD1 agrees at 7 bases. TRBV23-1 is an open reading frame whose function is uncertain. This CDR3 has 18 amino acids. Trimming at V came to 4 bases and at J to 5 bases, leaving 17 bases not matched to a gene.

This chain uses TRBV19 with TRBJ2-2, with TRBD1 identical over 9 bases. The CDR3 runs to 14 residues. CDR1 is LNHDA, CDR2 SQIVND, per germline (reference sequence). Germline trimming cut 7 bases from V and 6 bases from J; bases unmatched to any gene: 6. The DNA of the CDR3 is TGTGCCAGTACTTGGGACAGGGCGGCCGGGGAGCTGTTTTTT. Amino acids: CASTWDRAAGELFF.

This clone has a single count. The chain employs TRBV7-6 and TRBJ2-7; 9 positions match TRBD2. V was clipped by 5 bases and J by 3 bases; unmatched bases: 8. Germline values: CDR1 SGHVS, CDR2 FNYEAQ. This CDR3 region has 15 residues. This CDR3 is CASSPLAGTIYEQYF. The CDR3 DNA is TGTGCCAGCAGCCCGCTAGCGGGGACGATCTACGAGCAGTACTTC.

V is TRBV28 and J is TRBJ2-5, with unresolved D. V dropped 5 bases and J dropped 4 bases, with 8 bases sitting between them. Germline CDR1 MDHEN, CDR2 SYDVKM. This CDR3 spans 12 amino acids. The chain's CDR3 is CASSIYSETQYF. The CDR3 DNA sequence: TGTGCCAGCAGTATCTACTCAGAGACCCAGTACTTC.

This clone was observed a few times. The CDR3 coding sequence is TGTGCCAGCAGTTTGGGTACCGGGACTAGAGCCTACAATGAGCAGTTCTTC. Protein: CASSLGTGTRAYNEQFF. The chain is built from TRBV28 and TRBJ2-1, with 8 bases aligning to TRBD2. The CDR3 extends over 17 amino acids. J was trimmed by 2 bases and V by 3 bases; bases with no gene match: 9. Germline CDR1 is MDHEN and CDR2 is SYDVKM.

CDR3 region: CASGLTRQIDTQYF. In DNA, the CDR3 is TGTGCTAGTGGTTTGACCCGACAGATAGATACGCAGTATTTT. This chain joins TRBV12-5 and TRBJ2-3; a possible D gene is TRBD1 (5 bases). The CDR3 length is 14 residues. The ends were cut back, 2 bases at V and 5 bases at J, with 11 bases in the middle. Germline V gene data show CDR1 as LGHNT and CDR2 as FRNRAP.